This T cell receptor beta chain was identified during a study of T cell responses to AZD1222 COVID-19 vaccine. Broader study findings: Spike-specific TCR breadth and depth grew following two AZD1222 doses. Donors in the cohort were predominantly white British and more often female, and clonal diversity was possibly underestimated.

TCRdb's copy holds only in-frame clones and misses some; the assay was immunoSEQ multiplex PCR. The data contain roughly 99,000 clones, approximately 92% of them singletons. Trimming at V came to 6 bases and at J to 4 bases, leaving 12 bases not matched to a gene. The CDR3 covers 15 residues. Germline lookup yields CDR1 MNHEY and CDR2 SMNVEV (reference sequence). On this clone: Its specificity is not known.

J is TRBJ2-7 and V is TRBV27; 7 bases fit TRBD1. The receptor was isolated from an adult who received the AZD1222 COVID-19 vaccine. Source: peripheral blood, taken 28 days after the second AZD1222 dose. In DNA form, the CDR3 reads TGTGCCAGCAGATTTTACCGGGACAGCGTATACGAGCAGTACTTC. It yields the protein CASRFYRDSVYEQYF.